The source of this TCR beta chain is a study of blood T cell repertoires in COVID-19. The table came from immunoSEQ multiplex PCR; TCRdb's copy has only in-frame clones and leaves some out. The sample lists just over 150,000 clones; around 83% were seen once. CDR1 and CDR2 (germline): SGHNT, YYREEE (reference sequence). The V and J ends lost 1 base and 0 bases respectively, with 11 bases between them. CDR3 length: 16 residues. The chain recombines TRBV5-4 with TRBJ1-3; D might be TRBD1 (6 bases). The source material was peripheral blood. This clonotype was obtained from a woman aged 50 to 60 with acute or convalescent COVID-19. The CDR3 DNA reads as TGTGCCAGCAGCTTGTTAACAGGGAACTCTGGAAACACCATATATTTT. It translates to CASSLLTGNSGNTIYF.